The 31 T cell receptor beta chains listed next were all sequenced from one sample in a study of T cells in Graves' hyperthyroidism and ophthalmopathy. RNA transcripts were the template for amplifying TCR beta CDR3 regions. TCR CDR3 underwent first-round RT-PCR with the HTBI primer set. TCRdb fed the multiplex PCR reads into MiXCR, producing one record per CDR3 protein. The sample shows about 740,000 distinct CDR3 sequences, about 15% of them seen only once. The sample comprised blood. All receptors come from a woman younger than 35 with Graves' hyperthyroidism.

This clonotype appeared many times. The V gene is TRBV30, the J gene TRBJ2-5; no clear D. The CDR3 extends over 14 amino acids. CDR1 is GTSNPN, CDR2 SVGIG, per germline (reference sequence). V lost 0 bases to trimming and J lost 5 bases, with 13 bases between them. The CDR3 coding sequence is TGTGCCTGGAGTGTCCACGGCTCTCGGGAGACCCAGTACTTC. Encoded protein: CAWSVHGSRETQYF.

This clonotype occurred many times. The chain has TRBV30 and TRBJ2-1; D ambiguous. Germline lookup yields CDR1 GTSNPN and CDR2 SVGIG (reference sequence). The ends were cut back, 0 bases at V and 4 bases at J, with 7 bases in the middle. This CDR3 spans 13 amino acids. CDR3 loop: CAWSVLLYNEQFF. For the CDR3, the DNA is TGTGCCTGGAGTGTACTCCTTTACAATGAGCAGTTCTTC.

This CDR3 is CASSLEVGPYEQYF. The CDR3 DNA sequence: TGCGCCAGCAGCTTGGAGGTCGGACCCTACGAGCAGTACTTC. The rearrangement uses TRBV5-1 and TRBJ2-7, with D unresolved. The CDR3 spans 14 residues. Germline V lookup: CDR1 SGHRS, CDR2 YFSETQ. Trimming stripped 0 bases from V and 2 bases from J, with 9 bases between. Variable domain in full (rest from reference TRBV5-1 and TRBJ2-7): KAGVTQTPRYLIKTRGQQVTLSCSPISGHRSVSWYQQTPGQGLQFLFEYFSETQRNKGNFPGRFSGRQFSNSRSEMNVSTLELGDSALYLCASSLEVGPYEQYFGPGTRLTVT.

This clonotype was seen more than once but under ten times. CDR3 region: CASSYSVAGTYNEQFF. The CDR3 coding sequence is TGTGCCAGCAGTTACTCAGTAGCGGGTACCTACAATGAGCAGTTCTTC. The V gene is TRBV6-5, the J gene TRBJ2-1, with 7 bases that match TRBD2. The CDR3 loop spans 16 amino acids. With V trimmed by 0 bases and J by 2 bases, 4 bases remained unmatched. The germline V gene has CDR1 MNHEY and CDR2 SVGAGI.

This clonotype was counted only a few times. The chain links TRBV29-1 to TRBJ1-1; unclear D gene. Germline CDR1 reads SQVTM; CDR2 reads ANQGSEA. This CDR3 is 12 amino acids long. The ends were cut back, 7 bases at V and 8 bases at J, with 17 bases in the middle. CDR3 protein: CSGRAGGSEAFF. The CDR3 DNA is TGCAGCGGGAGGGCAGGCGGTTCCGAAGCTTTCTTT. Full variable domain (rest looked up from reference TRBV29-1 and TRBJ1-1): SAVISQKPSRDICQRGTSLTIQCQVDSQVTMMFWYRQQPGQSLTLIATANQGSEATYESGFVIDKFPISRPNLTFSTLTVSNMSPEDSSIYLCSGRAGGSEAFFGQGTRLTVV.

This chain connects TRBV12-3 or TRBV12-4 to TRBJ1-1; D possibly corresponds to TRBD1 (5 bases). The germline V and J ends were trimmed by 3 bases and 8 bases, with 10 bases remaining between them. CDR3 length equals 12 residues. The CDR3 region has the DNA TGTGCCAGCAGTTTGGGCAGGGAGGAAGCTTTCTTT. It codes for CASSLGREEAFF.

To note about this clonotype: A much larger clone is a single base away; this may be a read error. The conserved phenylalanine or tryptophan is not found at the CDR3 terminus, so this likely reflects a read error. This chain connects TRBV3-1 to TRBJ2-3, with 12 bases fitting TRBD2. The CDR3 consists of 19 residues. V was pared by 3 bases and J by 7 bases, with 17 bases of the junction left unmatched. Germline CDR1 LGHDT, CDR2 YNNKEL (reference sequence). CDR3 amino acids: CASSHRGGLAGELRNTQYL. In DNA form, the CDR3 reads TGTGCCAGCAGCCACCGAGGGGGACTAGCGGGCGAACTTCGAAATACGCAGTATCTT.

This clonotype came up many times. The chain couples TRBV2 to TRBJ1-5; 10 bases align to TRBD1. The CDR3 is 15 residues long. The germline V gene has CDR1 SNHLY and CDR2 FYNNEI. The J segment lost 7 bases and the V segment lost 6 bases, leaving 9 bases of the junction unmatched. The CDR3 DNA reads TGTGCCAGCAGACCCCGGGACAGGGGACAGCAGCCCCAGCATTTT. Its translation is CASRPRDRGQQPQHF.

This clonotype was counted ten times or more. This chain uses TRBV20-1 with TRBJ2-5; no reliable D call. Germline CDR1 reads DFQATT; CDR2 reads SNEGSKA (reference sequence). V lost 6 bases to trimming and J lost 2 bases, with 13 bases between them. The CDR3 runs 13 residues. CDR3 residues: CSALQRYQETQYF. In nucleotides, the CDR3 is TGCAGTGCCCTCCAACGGTATCAAGAGACCCAGTACTTC.

This clonotype has only a few counts. Since no conserved phenylalanine or tryptophan closes the CDR3, a read error is the likely cause. The chain joins TRBV5-1 to TRBJ2-7, with D unclear. This CDR3 spans 13 amino acids. The V end lost 3 bases, the J end lost 3 bases, and 10 bases lay between the germline ends. CDR1 and CDR2 (germline): SGHRS, YFSETQ. The CDR3: CASSSRPIYEQYL. The DNA for the CDR3 is TGCGCCAGCAGCTCGCGGCCGATCTACGAGCAGTACCTC.

In its sample, this clonotype was seen many times. The chain couples TRBV2 to TRBJ1-4; D call uncertain. Germline assignment: CDR1 SNHLY and CDR2 FYNNEI. There are 15 residues in the CDR3. V gave up 7 bases and J gave up 1 base, with 13 bases separating them. DNA of the CDR3: TGTGCCAGCACCCCGTCCGGGCGAACTAATGAAAAACTGTTTTTT. Translated, it gives CASTPSGRTNEKLFF.

The chain carries TRBV19 and TRBJ2-3; D possibly corresponds to TRBD2 (7 bases). This CDR3 spans 16 amino acids. Germline CDR1 is LNHDA and CDR2 is SQIVND (reference sequence). Trimming shortened V by 8 bases and J by 1 base, and 19 bases separated the two germline ends. CDR3 loop: CASGGGAHYRTDTQYF. DNA for the CDR3: TGTGCCAGTGGGGGGGGGGCCCACTATCGCACAGATACGCAGTATTTT.

The chain carries TRBV10-3 and TRBJ2-3; D unresolved. CDR1 ENHRY and CDR2 SYGVKD come from the germline V gene. This CDR3 has 13 residues. The V and J ends lost 6 bases and 6 bases respectively, with 13 bases between them. The CDR3 sequence: CAISGPGYDTQYF. CDR3 nucleotides: TGTGCCATCAGCGGTCCGGGTTACGATACGCAGTATTTT.

This clonotype has ten or more counts. The J gene is TRBJ2-7, the V gene TRBV27; 7 nucleotides align to TRBD1. V was pared by 2 bases and J by 6 bases, with 10 bases of the junction left unmatched. The CDR3 extends over 15 amino acids. The germline gives CDR1 MNHEY, CDR2 SMNVEV (reference sequence). CDR3 sequence: CASSLVGTAGREQYF. As DNA, the CDR3 is TGTGCCAGCAGTTTAGTAGGGACAGCCGGCCGCGAGCAGTACTTC.

Concerning this clonotype itself: A read error may be the cause here, since a much bigger clone is one base away. It is likely a read error, because the conserved phenylalanine at the end of the CDR3 is missing. The J gene is TRBJ2-5, the V gene TRBV18; D gene unclear. The CDR3 totals 13 residues. The V end was cut by 6 bases, the J end by 2 bases, with 10 bases between. Germline assignment: CDR1 KGHSH and CDR2 LQKENI. The chain's CDR3 is CASSPTGQETQYS. The CDR3 nucleotides read TGTGCCAGCTCGCCTACTGGACAAGAGACCCAGTACTCC.

This clonotype was recorded many times. This sequence joins TRBV7-9 and TRBJ2-3, with 12 nucleotides matching TRBD2. The CDR3 is 16 amino acids. Germline CDR1 reads SEHNR; CDR2 reads FQNEAQ (reference sequence). The V gene end was trimmed by 2 bases and the J gene end by 3 bases; junction bases not matched to a gene: 3. The CDR3 DNA reads TGTGCCAGCAGCTTAAAACTAGCGGGAGGTACAGATACGCAGTATTTT. This gives the protein CASSLKLAGGTDTQYF.

This clonotype was counted many times. V usage is TRBV29-1 and J usage is TRBJ2-1; D gene unclear. V was clipped by 6 bases and J by 9 bases, with 18 bases between them. CDR3 size: 13 residues. In germline, CDR1 is SQVTM, CDR2 ANQGSEA. In DNA, the CDR3 is TGCAGCGTGATCGAGATACCACGGAGTGAGCAGTTCTTC. Protein sequence: CSVIEIPRSEQFF.

The table lists this clonotype with many counts. The J gene is TRBJ1-6, the V gene TRBV30; no firm D call. The length of the CDR3 is 12 residues. The germline CDR1 and CDR2 sequences are GTSNPN and SVGIG (reference sequence). V gave up 3 bases and J gave up 7 bases, with 7 bases separating them. The DNA of the CDR3 is TGTGCCTGGAGCTACGGAAATTCACCCCTCCACTTT. Translating gives CAWSYGNSPLHF. Variable domain in full (rest from reference TRBV30 and TRBJ1-6): SQTIHQWPATLVQPVGSPLSLECTVEGTSNPNLYWYRQAAGRGLQLLFYSVGIGQISSEVPQNLSASRPQDRQFILSSKKLLLSDSGFYLCAWSYGNSPLHFGNGTRLTVT.

V and J are TRBV19 and TRBJ2-7, with D unclear. V was clipped by 5 bases and J by 2 bases, with 19 bases between them. This CDR3 has 16 amino acids. CDR1 LNHDA and CDR2 SQIVND come from the germline V gene (reference sequence). The CDR3 is CASSLRYSRYTYEQYF. The CDR3 DNA reads as TGTGCCAGTAGTCTACGCTATTCTCGATATACCTACGAGCAGTACTTC.

This clonotype has at least ten counts. The J gene is TRBJ1-1, the V gene TRBV30; TRBD1 matches at 8 bases. From germline, CDR1 is GTSNPN and CDR2 SVGIG (reference sequence). Trimming removed 3 bases from V and 1 base from J; junction bases left unmatched: 4. This CDR3 is built from 14 residues. CDR3 in amino acids: CAWSSGQGNTEAFF. The CDR3 bases are TGTGCCTGGAGCTCTGGACAGGGGAACACTGAAGCTTTCTTT.

This clonotype has a handful of counts. J is TRBJ2-4 and V is TRBV2; D ambiguous. This CDR3 is built from 14 residues. Per germline, CDR1 SNHLY and CDR2 FYNNEI. V gave up 1 base and J gave up 0 bases, with 4 bases separating them. CDR3: CASSEDLAKNIQYF. Written as DNA, the CDR3 is TGTGCCAGCAGTGAAGACTTAGCCAAAAACATTCAGTACTTC.

This clonotype was seen only a few times. This chain joins TRBV4-1 and TRBJ2-2; no firm D call. Germline CDR1 is MGHRA and CDR2 is YSYEKL. The V end lost 1 base, the J end lost 6 bases, and 15 bases lay between the germline ends. The CDR3 has 16 residues. The CDR3 reads CASSQVLNVFAGELFF. The CDR3 DNA reads TGCGCCAGCAGCCAAGTCCTTAACGTGTTCGCCGGGGAGCTGTTTTTT.

This clonotype was picked up many times. The chain combines TRBV20-1 with TRBJ1-5; 8 bases are a match to TRBD1. Per the germline V gene, CDR1 is DFQATT and CDR2 is SNEGSKA (reference sequence). CDR3 length: 16 residues. V shed 0 bases and J 2 bases; nucleotides not matched to a gene: 6. The CDR3 region is CSARDLQGAGNQPQHF. CDR3 bases: TGCAGTGCTAGAGATCTTCAGGGGGCCGGCAATCAGCCCCAGCATTTT.

The V gene is TRBV19, the J gene TRBJ2-2; perhaps TRBD2 as D (5 bases). Trimming cost V 1 base and J 5 bases, with 11 bases left between them. Germline CDR1 LNHDA, CDR2 SQIVND (reference sequence). The CDR3 is 15 amino acids. The CDR3 here is CASSIAGLDTGELFF. The CDR3 DNA reads TGTGCCAGTAGTATAGCGGGATTAGATACCGGGGAGCTGTTTTTT.

This clonotype was seen ten or more times. The rearrangement links TRBV7-3 to TRBJ2-1, with no clear D. Germline assignment: CDR1 SGHTA and CDR2 FQGTGA. This CDR3 has 15 amino acids. The V end lost 0 bases, the J end lost 4 bases, and 10 bases lay between the germline ends. The CDR3 region has the DNA TGTGCCAGCAGCTTAACGAAAGTGCCATACAATGAGCAGTTCTTC. Protein: CASSLTKVPYNEQFF.

This clonotype was seen only a few times. The gene calls are TRBV6-2 or TRBV6-3 and TRBJ2-4; D not resolved. The CDR3 consists of 15 residues. Germline CDR1 reads MNHEY; CDR2 reads SVGEGT. The ends were cut back, 4 bases at V and 2 bases at J, with 12 bases in the middle. The CDR3 region is CASSSKQPSKNIQYF. CDR3 sequence (DNA): TGTGCCAGCAGTTCCAAACAGCCTTCCAAAAACATTCAGTACTTC.

Concerning this clonotype itself: With a much larger clone just one base away, this may be a read error. This sequence joins TRBV5-1 and TRBJ2-1; a possible D gene is TRBD2 (6 bases). Per the germline V gene, CDR1 is SGHRS and CDR2 is YFSETQ. The CDR3 consists of 14 residues. This CDR3 is CASSPGLTNNEQSF. The CDR3 coding sequence is TGCGCCAGCAGCCCAGGACTAACCAACAATGAGCAGTCCTTC.

This clonotype occurred many times. The CDR3 is CSARAVTGTPIYEQYF. In DNA, the CDR3 is TGCAGTGCTAGGGCCGTGACCGGGACACCGATTTACGAGCAGTACTTC. The chain has TRBV20-1 and TRBJ2-7; perhaps TRBD1 as D (6 bases). Germline CDR1 is DFQATT and CDR2 is SNEGSKA (reference sequence). V lost 3 bases and J 4 bases, leaving 22 bases between the germline ends. This CDR3 has 16 amino acids.

This clonotype was found many times. This chain connects TRBV12-3 or TRBV12-4 to TRBJ1-2; TRBD1 might be the D (6 bases). V was cut by 3 bases and J by 5 bases, with 13 bases left in between. The CDR3 is 14 residues long. CDR3 region: CASSFGGWVYGYTF. For the CDR3, the DNA is TGTGCCAGCAGTTTTGGGGGCTGGGTTTATGGCTACACCTTC.

This clonotype was found a few times. The chain has TRBV20-1 and TRBJ2-1; 8 bases line up with TRBD1. Germline V gene sequence: CDR1 DFQATT, CDR2 SNEGSKA (reference sequence). This CDR3 comprises 13 residues. With V trimmed by 6 bases and J by 8 bases, 9 bases remained unmatched. CDR3 DNA: TGCAGTGCACTCCGGGACAGGATTTATGAGCAGTTCTTC. Translated, it gives CSALRDRIYEQFF.

The chain employs TRBV19 and TRBJ2-7; no reliable D call. Germline loops: CDR1 LNHDA, CDR2 SQIVND (reference sequence). This CDR3 has 14 amino acids. The V end was cut by 5 bases, the J end by 0 bases, with 11 bases between. The CDR3 region has the DNA TGTGCCAGTAGTGTGGCAGCAGTCTCCTACGAGCAGTACTTC. Translation: CASSVAAVSYEQYF.